This T cell receptor beta chain was documented in a study of T cell repertoires in cytomegalovirus infection. Study information: Public signatures in TCR beta pointed to CMV infection and matching HLA type. General observations from the study: Carriage of CMV together with the relevant HLA was identifiable through cumulative public TCR beta family frequency.

One entry per CDR3 protein results from TCRdb running MiXCR on the reads. The table lists about 770,000 distinct CDR3 sequences, 25% to 35% of them singletons. Points on this clonotype: Its antigen remains unknown.

The source is a human donor in good health (CMV status not recorded). Some clones in this sample may be carry-over from other donors' samples. The sequenced sample was cultured CD8+ T cells from PBMCs, obtained from culture after CMV antigen stimulation.

CDR3 bases: TGCGCCAGCAGTGAGAGGGCAAGAGTTAACTATGGCTACACCTTC. It yields the protein CASSERARVNYGYTF. The chain joins TRBV10-2 to TRBJ1-2; D remains ambiguous. The V and J ends lost 2 bases and 1 base respectively, with 11 bases between them. Germline V CDR1 and CDR2: WSHSY, SAAADI. The CDR3 is made up of 15 amino acids.